The entry below gives a single T cell receptor beta chain sequence along with its context. This clonotype was seen repeatedly, ten times or more. The target of this receptor is not known. No base qualities exist here, and no much larger clone lies one base off it. The treatment or condition label of this sample denotes: in vitro stimulation with specific CMV peptide epitopes to enrich CMV-specific T cells. These data originate in a study of T cell repertoires in cytomegalovirus infection (dated by TCRdb to the late 2010s). In terms of the full investigation: Peptide stimulations targeted recently identified HLA-C-restricted CMV epitopes, whose presentation resists viral immunomodulation, together with well-studied HLA-B-restricted epitopes. Because public TCR beta signatures pointed to carriage of CMV infection together with the matching HLA type, the HLA type of each donor mattered for the analysis. What the work shows at the level of the full study, not this receptor alone: In both this cohort and an independent roughly 350-donor cohort, the cumulative frequency of public TCR beta family members distinguished carriers of CMV infection plus the relevant HLA type. The ex vivo response was dominated by HLA-C-restricted CMV-specific TCR beta clonotypes, which also provided the single most frequent clonotype in two of eight donors.

Deletion took 5 bases off V and 3 bases off J, with a span of 10 bases between the germline ends. The CDR3 has 13 amino acids, counting the end cysteine and phenylalanine. The only DNA kept is the CDR3, 39 bases in frame from the first base. CDR1 and CDR2 (SEHNR, FQNEAQ) derive from the germline V gene (reference sequence). The sequencing machine was an Illumina HiSeq 1500. The public reads were reprocessed in TCRdb via fastp at Q25 and MiXCR, keeping in-frame beta chains. Each entry is one CDR3 protein sequence, shown with its most common DNA and genes. Within this sample are fewer than 1,000,000 distinct CDR3 sequences, with 31% of them counted one time only. The ten largest clonotypes hold 13% of the sample.

The sequence was collected from a human donor in good health (CMV status not recorded). Some clones in this sample may be carry-over from other donors' samples. This chain is built from TRBV7-9 and TRBJ1-1; TRBD1 might be the D gene, on 6 matching bases. The specimen comprised cultured CD8+ T cells from PBMCs, sampled from culture after CMV antigen stimulation. DNA sequence: TGTGCCAGCAGCGACACAGGGTACACTGAAGCTTTCTTT. The encoded protein is CASSDTGYTEAFF.